A selection of T cell receptor beta chains follows, all from one sample in a study of blood T cell repertoires in COVID-19. Clones were sequenced by immunoSEQ multiplex PCR, and TCRdb holds only the in-frame ones, with some missing. The sample contains 55,000 to 90,000 clones, around 81% of which appear only once. Sequencing was done on a sample of peripheral blood. All receptors derive from a woman aged 60 to 75 with acute or convalescent COVID-19. CDR3s include the opening cysteine and the closing phenylalanine or tryptophan. The D gene is left open where the match is weak. Expanded clones are given a class, and other clones once, few, many or no size at all.

j_gene	v_gene	abundance	d_gene	CDR3nt	CDR3aa
TRBJ2-7	TRBV2	-	-	TGTGCCAGCAGTGAAATAGGCGGGCGTTCCGAGCAGTACTTC	CASSEIGGRSEQYF
TRBJ2-1	TRBV5-1	-	-	TGCGCCAGCTCCTGGACAGCCAATGAGCAGTTCTTC	CASSWTANEQFF
TRBJ1-5	TRBV18	-	-	TGTGCCAGCTCACCTACAGGGATTAGCAATCAGCCCCAGCATTTT	CASSPTGISNQPQHF
TRBJ1-5	TRBV3-1/TRBV3-2	-	-	TGTGCCAGCAGCCAAGATGAATCGGGAACGCAGCCCCAGCATTTT	CASSQDESGTQPQHF
TRBJ1-1	TRBV19	-	-	TGTGCCAGTAGCACCCAGGGGAGCACTGAAGCTTTCTTT	CASSTQGSTEAFF
TRBJ2-4	TRBV2	-	TRBD1	TGTGCCAGCACTGACAGGGGCAGAGCCAAAAACATTCAGTACTTC	CASTDRGRAKNIQYF
TRBJ2-7	TRBV19	-	TRBD1	TGTGCCAGTAGTATGGAAGGACAGGGGCGGGAGCAGTACTTC	CASSMEGQGREQYF
TRBJ2-2	TRBV5-1	-	TRBD2	TGCGCCAGCAGCCCATCTCGGGGGGGCCGGGGCACCGGGGAGCTGTTTTTT	CASSPSRGGRGTGELFF
TRBJ1-1	TRBV12-3/TRBV12-4	-	TRBD1	TGTGCCAGCAGTAGACAGGGGGGCACTGAAGCTTTCTTT	CASSRQGGTEAFF
TRBJ1-5	TRBV6-5	-	-	TGTGCCAGCCAGACAGGAAATCAGCCCCAGCATTTT	CASQTGNQPQHF
TRBJ2-7	TRBV6-5	-	TRBD2	TGTGCCAGCAGTTACAACGGGGGGTCTTTTTACGAGCAGTACTTC	CASSYNGGSFYEQYF
TRBJ2-1	TRBV19	-	-	TGTGCCAGTAGTACTCAGGTCTCCTCCTACAATGAGCAGTTCTTC	CASSTQVSSYNEQFF
TRBJ1-1	TRBV29-1	once	TRBD1	TGCAGCGCAGGACAGGGAACGAACACTGAAGCTTTCTTT	CSAGQGTNTEAFF
TRBJ1-3	TRBV7-8	-	-	TGTGCCAGCAGCCGCCTCAGGGGCTCTGGAAACACCATATATTTT	CASSRLRGSGNTIYF
TRBJ1-2	TRBV7-9	once	-	TGTGCCAGCAGCTCAAGCTCCCCCACCTTC	CASSSSSPTF
TRBJ1-5	TRBV24-1	-	-	TGTGCCACCATGGGGGGGGCGCGGGGCAATCAGCCCCAGCATTTT	CATMGGARGNQPQHF
TRBJ2-1	TRBV6-5	-	TRBD2	TGTGCCAGCAGTTCCCGGGGACTAGCGGGGAATGAGCAGTTCTTC	CASSSRGLAGNEQFF
TRBJ1-1	TRBV6-5	-	-	TGTGCCAGCGGCCAAGGGGGGGTCGGCACTGAAGCTTTCTTT	CASGQGGVGTEAFF
TRBJ1-2	TRBV6-6	-	TRBD1	TGTGCCAGCAGTTACCAAGGACAGGGGGCAAGTGGCTACACCTTC	CASSYQGQGASGYTF
TRBJ1-3	TRBV6-5	-	-	TGTGCCAGCAGGGGAGCCTCAGGAAACACCATATATTTT	CASRGASGNTIYF
TRBJ1-2	TRBV6-5	few	-	TGTGCCAGCACTCCGGGTGGCTATGGCTACACCTTC	CASTPGGYGYTF
TRBJ1-6	TRBV5-1	-	-	TGCGCCAGCAGCTTGGAGGTTTTATCGGGGAGCTCCTATAATTCACCCCTCCACTTT	CASSLEVLSGSSYNSPLHF
TRBJ1-2	TRBV18	-	TRBD1	TGTGCCAGCTCGGGCTACAGGGGAGACGACACCTTC	CASSGYRGDDTF
TRBJ2-7	TRBV4-1	few	-	TGCGCCAGCAGCCAAGAGGGCGGCAGGGTGGGTGAGCAGTACTTC	CASSQEGGRVGEQYF
TRBJ1-6	TRBV18	-	-	TGTGCCAGCTCACCAGGGGGCGGTTTGTTTGGTTCACCCCTCCACTTT	CASSPGGGLFGSPLHF
TRBJ2-1	TRBV5-1	few	TRBD2	TGCGCCAGCAGCCAAAGACTAGCGGGGGGGTTTAGCTCCTACAATGAGCAGTTCTTC	CASSQRLAGGFSSYNEQFF
TRBJ2-1	TRBV6-5	-	TRBD2	TGTGCCAGCCCACGCCGGCGGGGGGGCCTCAATGAGCAGTTCTTC	CASPRRRGGLNEQFF
TRBJ2-6	TRBV14	few	TRBD1	TGTGCCAGCAGCCAAGTGACGGCCGGGACAGCTGTCTCTGGGGCCAACGTCCTGACTTTC	CASSQVTAGTAVSGANVLTF
TRBJ2-3	TRBV7-2	-	TRBD2	TGTGCCAGCAGCTTTGCCGGACTAGCAGCAGATACGCAGTATTTT	CASSFAGLAADTQYF
TRBJ1-1	TRBV11-1	-	-	TGTGCCAGCAGCTTAGTCCGGGGGGGAACTGAAGCTTTCTTT	CASSLVRGGTEAFF
TRBJ1-4	TRBV7-9	-	TRBD1	TGTGCCAGCAGCTTAGCGGGGACAGGAGAAAAACTGTTTTTT	CASSLAGTGEKLFF